The next 16 T cell receptor beta chains were all read from a single sample in a study of OX40 agonist ivuxolimab in advanced cancers. TCRdb's copy holds only in-frame clones and misses some; the assay was immunoSEQ multiplex PCR. The sample lists 67,000 or so clones; 86% were seen once. The sample here was CD4+ or CD8+ T cells sorted from blood, taken in a trial of the OX40 agonist ivuxolimab. The receptors derive from an adult with an advanced solid tumor such as melanoma, head and neck, liver or kidney cancer.

The CDR3 protein is CASSRGLQETQYF. The CDR3 bases are TGTGCCAGCAGCAGAGGGCTCCAAGAGACCCAGTACTTC. This chain connects TRBV6-6 to TRBJ2-5; D is possibly TRBD2 (5 bases). V was shortened by 6 bases and J by 1 base, with 9 bases between the two germline ends. This CDR3 contains 13 residues. Germline V CDR1 and CDR2: MNHNY, SVGAGI (reference sequence).

The chain links TRBV2 to TRBJ2-7; TRBD2 matches at 9 bases. Germline assignment: CDR1 SNHLY and CDR2 FYNNEI. The CDR3 is made up of 14 amino acids. V was clipped by 4 bases and J by 6 bases; unmatched bases: 7. The CDR3 region has the DNA TGTGCCAGCAGTGGGGGCGGGAGGGCCGGCGAGCAGTACTTC. Translating gives CASSGGGRAGEQYF.

The V gene is TRBV6-6, the J gene TRBJ2-4; the D call may be TRBD1 or TRBD2 (5 bases each). Trimming removed 4 bases at V and 12 bases at J, with 22 bases between. Germline loops: CDR1 MNHNY, CDR2 SVGAGI (reference sequence). This CDR3 comprises 15 residues. CDR3 sequence (DNA): TGTGCCAGCAGTTGGGACCGGCCGACTACAAACTCTCAGTACTTC. This encodes CASSWDRPTTNSQYF.

This chain links TRBV5-1 with TRBJ2-5; D may be TRBD2 (6 bases). The CDR3 covers 15 residues. Germline CDR1 SGHRS, CDR2 YFSETQ. Trimming took 4 bases from V and 5 from J, leaving 18 bases between them. The CDR3 DNA follows: TGCGCCAGCAGCCCGGGGACTCGGGGTGAGGAGACCCAGTACTTC. Protein: CASSPGTRGEETQYF.

V is TRBV18 and J is TRBJ1-5, with D maybe TRBD1 (6 bases). Trimming took off 4 bases at V and 7 bases at J, with 20 bases between the two ends. Germline V gene sequence: CDR1 KGHSH, CDR2 LQKENI. This CDR3 region has 16 residues. The chain's CDR3 is CASSLYRTDGEQPQHF. The DNA for the CDR3 is TGTGCCAGCTCACTTTATAGGACAGACGGGGAGCAGCCCCAGCATTTT.

V usage is TRBV6-5 and J usage is TRBJ2-3; a weak D match, TRBD1 (5 bases). The CDR3 sequence is 12 residues long. CDR1 is MNHEY and CDR2 is SVGAGI in the germline V gene. V lost 5 bases and J 6 bases, leaving 9 bases between the germline ends. The CDR3 here is CASSRRGDTQYF. The CDR3 DNA reads TGTGCCAGCAGTCGAAGGGGTGATACGCAGTATTTT.

The chain uses TRBV28 and TRBJ1-4, with D maybe TRBD1 (6 bases). Germline lookup yields CDR1 MDHEN and CDR2 SYDVKM. Trimming pared 10 bases from V and 7 bases from J, leaving 22 bases between. The CDR3 is 15 amino acids. The CDR3 reads CATPWGPRQAEKLFF. In DNA, the CDR3 is TGTGCCACCCCTTGGGGGCCACGGCAGGCTGAAAAACTGTTTTTT.

The CDR3 DNA follows: TGTGCCAGCAGCTTAGGACTCGAAAAACTGTTTTTT. This sequence encodes CASSLGLEKLFF. The rearrangement links TRBV7-2 to TRBJ1-4; the D is unclear. The CDR3 extends over 12 amino acids. The ends were cut back, 1 base at V and 8 bases at J, with 5 bases in the middle. Germline CDR1 is SGHTA and CDR2 is FQGNSA.

The V gene is TRBV18, the J gene TRBJ1-2; D is possibly TRBD1 (6 bases). Between the trimmed V and J ends, which lost 2 bases and 4 bases, there was a span of 11 bases. Germline values: CDR1 KGHSH, CDR2 LQKENI. The CDR3 has 14 amino acids. CDR3 region: CASSPDLGAYGYTF. Here the CDR3 DNA reads TGTGCCAGCTCACCAGACTTGGGGGCCTATGGCTACACCTTC.

This chain links TRBV2 with TRBJ2-7; 7 bases match TRBD2. With 2 bases clipped from V and 2 bases from J, the junction kept 3 bases outside the gene matches. Germline V gives CDR1 SNHLY, CDR2 FYNNEI. The CDR3 is 14 amino acids. The CDR3, as DNA: TGTGCCAGCAGTGAACTAGCGGATCCCTACGAGCAGTACTTC. Amino acids: CASSELADPYEQYF.

About this clone itself: Other DNA sequences in the sample encode the same CDR3. This chain joins TRBV7-9 and TRBJ1-1, with D possibly matching TRBD1 (5 bases). This CDR3 spans 15 amino acids. The V end was cut by 1 base, the J end by 1 base, with 10 bases between. Germline values: CDR1 SEHNR, CDR2 FQNEAQ (reference sequence). The CDR3 DNA is TGTGCCAGCAGCTTAGGGGGGATTACGAACACTGAAGCTTTCTTT. Translated, it gives CASSLGGITNTEAFF.

The chain has TRBV27 and TRBJ2-7; D remains ambiguous. Germline V gene data show CDR1 as MNHEY and CDR2 as SMNVEV (reference sequence). V was pared by 6 bases and J by 3 bases, with 18 bases between. This CDR3 is 15 amino acids long. DNA for the CDR3: TGTGCCAGCAGACTGCTCGATGCACGAAGCTACGAGCAGTACTTC. This gives the protein CASRLLDARSYEQYF.

The J gene is TRBJ1-2, the V gene TRBV28; D remains ambiguous. V was clipped by 3 bases and J by 1 base, with 9 bases between them. There are 14 residues in the CDR3. CDR1 MDHEN and CDR2 SYDVKM come from the germline V gene. This CDR3 reads CASSFRTSNYGYTF. In DNA, the CDR3 is TGTGCCAGCAGTTTCAGGACGAGTAACTATGGCTACACCTTC.

This clone has more than one count but fewer than ten. Written as DNA, the CDR3 is TGTGCCAGCTCACGGGGTTCGCTGACTGAAGCTTTCTTT. Its protein is CASSRGSLTEAFF. This chain joins TRBV18 and TRBJ1-1; D is ambiguous. Trimming pared 4 bases from V and 5 bases from J, leaving 11 bases between. The germline V gene has CDR1 KGHSH and CDR2 LQKENI. The CDR3 is 13 residues long.

The chain recombines TRBV7-2 with TRBJ2-2; D perhaps matches TRBD1 (5 bases). V was clipped by 8 bases and J by 0 bases, with 16 bases between them. This CDR3 contains 16 residues. Germline lookup yields CDR1 SGHTA and CDR2 FQGNSA. The CDR3 region is CASLTGADANTGELFF. For the CDR3, the DNA is TGTGCCAGCCTCACTGGGGCAGACGCGAACACCGGGGAGCTGTTTTTT.

V and J are TRBV27 and TRBJ2-7; 8 bases are a match to TRBD2. The CDR3 runs to 15 residues. Germline V lookup: CDR1 MNHEY, CDR2 SMNVEV (reference sequence). The V and J ends lost 3 bases and 0 bases, in that order; junction bases with no gene match: 4. For the CDR3, the DNA is TGTGCCAGCAGTTTCGCGAGCGGGAGCTCCTACGAGCAGTACTTC. It translates to CASSFASGSSYEQYF.